This T cell receptor (beta chain) appears in the sequencing data of a study of OX40 agonist ivuxolimab in advanced cancers. Study information: The diagnoses of dose-escalation patients were hepatocellular carcinoma, melanoma, renal cell or head and neck cancer. Age averaged around 60 years (range roughly 20 to 90), and more than 80% were male. Study results and limitations: CD8+ T cells showed, on average, more clonal expansion than CD4+ cells. There was clonal expansion of CD4+ and CD8+ blood T cells by week 6 at 0.1 to 3.0 mg/kg.

Germline lookup yields CDR1 SGHDT and CDR2 YYEEEE. The CDR3 covers 16 residues. Unmatched junction bases numbered 10, after V lost 4 bases and J lost 4 bases. The count of this clone is one. Its antigen is as yet unknown. The protocol was immunoSEQ multiplex PCR, while the TCRdb copy is restricted to in-frame clones and leaves out a portion. Seen here are 53,000 or so clones, around nine tenths observed once, and the top ten hold approximately 1.6%. The TCR was taken from an adult with an advanced solid tumor such as melanoma, head and neck, liver or kidney cancer. This chain connects TRBV5-6 to TRBJ1-2; 10 nucleotides agree with TRBD1. This sample comprised CD4+ or CD8+ T cells sorted from blood, obtained in a trial of the OX40 agonist ivuxolimab. The CDR3 loop reads CASSLGDRGTFYGYTF. CDR3 DNA sequence: TGTGCCAGCAGCCTGGGGGACAGGGGCACATTCTATGGCTACACCTTC. The variable domain in full, completed from reference TRBV5-6 and TRBJ1-2, reads DAGVTQSPTHLIKTRGQQVTLRCSPKSGHDTVSWYQQALGQGPQFIFQYYEEEERQRGNFPDRFSGHQFPNYSSELNVNALLLGDSALYLCASSLGDRGTFYGYTFGSGTRLTVV.